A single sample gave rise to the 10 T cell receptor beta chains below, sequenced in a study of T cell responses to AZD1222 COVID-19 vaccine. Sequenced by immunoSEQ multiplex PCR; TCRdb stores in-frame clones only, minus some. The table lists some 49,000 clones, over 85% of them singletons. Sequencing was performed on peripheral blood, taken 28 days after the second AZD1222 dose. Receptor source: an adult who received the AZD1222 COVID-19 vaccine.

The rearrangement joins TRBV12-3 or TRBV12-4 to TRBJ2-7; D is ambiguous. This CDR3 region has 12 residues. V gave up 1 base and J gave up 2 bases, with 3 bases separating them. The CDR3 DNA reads TGTGCCAGCAGTTTAGGTGCCTACGAGCAGTACTTC. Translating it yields CASSLGAYEQYF.

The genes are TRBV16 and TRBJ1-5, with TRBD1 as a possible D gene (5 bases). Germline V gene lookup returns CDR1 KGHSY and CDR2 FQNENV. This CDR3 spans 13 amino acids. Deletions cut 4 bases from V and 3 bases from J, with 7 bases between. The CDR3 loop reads CASSPGTNQPQHF. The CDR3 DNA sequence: TGTGCCAGCAGCCCTGGGACCAATCAGCCCCAGCATTTT.

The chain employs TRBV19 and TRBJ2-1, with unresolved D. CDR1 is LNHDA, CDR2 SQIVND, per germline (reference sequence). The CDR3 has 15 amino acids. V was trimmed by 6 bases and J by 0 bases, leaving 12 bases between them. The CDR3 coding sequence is TGTGCCAGTAGCCTCCTGACGAGCTCCTACAATGAGCAGTTCTTC. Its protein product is CASSLLTSSYNEQFF.

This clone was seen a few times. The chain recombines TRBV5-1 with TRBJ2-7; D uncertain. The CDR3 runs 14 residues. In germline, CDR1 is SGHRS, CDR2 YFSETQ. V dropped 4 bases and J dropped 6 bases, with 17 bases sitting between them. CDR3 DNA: TGCGCCAGCAGCCCCTCCCTCACTCGCGGCGAGCAGTACTTC. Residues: CASSPSLTRGEQYF.

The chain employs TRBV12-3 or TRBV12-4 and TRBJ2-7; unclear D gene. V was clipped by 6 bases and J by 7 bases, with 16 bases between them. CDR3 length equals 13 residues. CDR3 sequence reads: CASSPGPLIEQYF. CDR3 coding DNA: TGTGCCAGCAGCCCTGGGCCTTTGATTGAGCAGTACTTC.

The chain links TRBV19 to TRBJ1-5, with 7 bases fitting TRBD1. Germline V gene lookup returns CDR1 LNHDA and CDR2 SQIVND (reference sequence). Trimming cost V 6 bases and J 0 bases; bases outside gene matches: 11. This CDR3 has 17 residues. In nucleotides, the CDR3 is TGTGCCAGTAGCAGAGACTCGGGACAGCGTAGCAATCAGCCCCAGCATTTT. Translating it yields CASSRDSGQRSNQPQHF.

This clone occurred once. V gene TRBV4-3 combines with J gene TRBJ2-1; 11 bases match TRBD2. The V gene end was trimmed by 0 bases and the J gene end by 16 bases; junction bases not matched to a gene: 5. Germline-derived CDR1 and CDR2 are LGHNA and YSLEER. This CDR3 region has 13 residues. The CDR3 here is CASSQDKLAGVFF. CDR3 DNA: TGCGCCAGCAGCCAAGATAAACTAGCGGGAGTTTTCTTC.

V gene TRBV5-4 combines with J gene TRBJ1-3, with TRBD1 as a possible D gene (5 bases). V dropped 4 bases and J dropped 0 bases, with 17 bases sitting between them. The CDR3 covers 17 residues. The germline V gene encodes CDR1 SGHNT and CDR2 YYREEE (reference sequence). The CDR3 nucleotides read TGTGCCAGCAGCGCCCGGGGGGGGACCTACTCTGGAAACACCATATATTTT. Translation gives CASSARGGTYSGNTIYF.

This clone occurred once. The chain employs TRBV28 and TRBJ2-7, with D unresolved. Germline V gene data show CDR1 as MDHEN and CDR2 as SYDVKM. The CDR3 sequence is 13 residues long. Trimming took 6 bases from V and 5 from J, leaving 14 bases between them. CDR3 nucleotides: TGTGCCAGCAGCCCTCCCCCCACCCACGAGCAGTACTTC. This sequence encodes CASSPPPTHEQYF.

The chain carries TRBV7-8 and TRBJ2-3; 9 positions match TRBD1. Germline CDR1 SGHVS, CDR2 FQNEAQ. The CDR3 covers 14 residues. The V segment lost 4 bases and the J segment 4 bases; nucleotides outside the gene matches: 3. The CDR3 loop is CASSSDRGADTQYF. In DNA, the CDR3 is TGTGCCAGCAGCTCCGACAGGGGGGCAGATACGCAGTATTTT. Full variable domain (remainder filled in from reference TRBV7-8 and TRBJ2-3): GAGVSQSPRYKVAKRGQDVALRCDPISGHVSLFWYQQALGQGPEFLTYFQNEAQLDKSGLPSDRFFAERPEGSVSTLKIQRTQQEDSAVYLCASSSDRGADTQYFGPGTRLTVL.